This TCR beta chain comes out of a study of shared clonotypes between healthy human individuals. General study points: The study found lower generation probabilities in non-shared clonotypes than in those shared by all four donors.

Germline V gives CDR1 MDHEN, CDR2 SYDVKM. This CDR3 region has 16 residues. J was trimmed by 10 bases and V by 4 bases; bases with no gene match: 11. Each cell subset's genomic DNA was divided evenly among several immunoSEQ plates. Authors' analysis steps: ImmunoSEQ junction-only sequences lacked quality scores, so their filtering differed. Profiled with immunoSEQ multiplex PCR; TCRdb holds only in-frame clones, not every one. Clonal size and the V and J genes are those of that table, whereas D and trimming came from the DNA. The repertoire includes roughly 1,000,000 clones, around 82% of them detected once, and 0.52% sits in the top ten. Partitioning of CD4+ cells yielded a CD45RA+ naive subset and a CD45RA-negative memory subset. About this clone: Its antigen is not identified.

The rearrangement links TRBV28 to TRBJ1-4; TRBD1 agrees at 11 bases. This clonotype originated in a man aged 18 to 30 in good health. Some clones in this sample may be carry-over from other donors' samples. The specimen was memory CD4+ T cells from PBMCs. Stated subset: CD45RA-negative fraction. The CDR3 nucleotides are TGTGCCAGCAGTTCCCCGGGACAGGGGGTCGATGGAAAACTGTTTTTT. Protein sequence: CASSSPGQGVDGKLFF.